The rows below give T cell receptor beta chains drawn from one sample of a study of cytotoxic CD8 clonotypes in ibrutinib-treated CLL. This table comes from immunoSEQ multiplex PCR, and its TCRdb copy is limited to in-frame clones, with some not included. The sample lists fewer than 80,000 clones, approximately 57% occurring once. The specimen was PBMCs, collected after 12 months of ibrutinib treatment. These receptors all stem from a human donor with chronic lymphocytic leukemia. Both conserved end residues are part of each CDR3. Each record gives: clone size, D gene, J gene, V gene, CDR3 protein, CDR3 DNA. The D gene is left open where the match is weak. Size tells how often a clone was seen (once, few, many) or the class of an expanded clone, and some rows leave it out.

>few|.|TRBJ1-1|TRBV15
CATSRARVDTEAFF
TGTGCCACCAGCAGAGCCAGGGTTGACACTGAAGCTTTCTTT
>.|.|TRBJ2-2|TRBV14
CASSRWTGQNTGELFF
TGTGCCAGCAGCCGATGGACCGGGCAAAACACCGGGGAGCTGTTTTTT
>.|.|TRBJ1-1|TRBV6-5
CASSPARKRGKAFF
TGTGCCAGCAGCCCCGCCCGAAAACGAGGGAAAGCTTTCTTT
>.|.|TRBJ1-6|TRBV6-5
CASSYYAVSGSPLHF
TGTGCCAGCAGTTACTATGCTGTGAGTGGTTCACCCCTCCACTTT
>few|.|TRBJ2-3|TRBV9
CASSAPGTDTQYF
TGTGCCAGCAGCGCCCCTGGCACAGATACGCAGTATTTT
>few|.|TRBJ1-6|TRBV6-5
CASSGQVPRSPLHF
TGTGCCAGCAGTGGTCAGGTGCCGAGGTCACCCCTCCACTTT
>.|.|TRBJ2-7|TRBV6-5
CASSYPPPYEQYF
TGTGCCAGCAGTTACCCGCCCCCCTACGAGCAGTACTTC
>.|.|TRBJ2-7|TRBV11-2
CASSGRDRAGLAGYEQYF
TGTGCCAGCAGCGGCCGGGACAGAGCTGGCCTAGCGGGCTACGAGCAGTACTTC
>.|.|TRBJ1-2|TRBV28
CASTSYQAYGYTF
TGTGCCAGCACCTCGTACCAGGCTTATGGCTACACCTTC
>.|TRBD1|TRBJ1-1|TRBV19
CASSGTGGGLQAFF
TGTGCCAGTAGTGGAACAGGGGGCGGATTGCAAGCTTTCTTT
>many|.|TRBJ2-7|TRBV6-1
CASRRVTSYEQYF
TGTGCCAGTCGGCGTGTTACCTCCTACGAGCAGTACTTC
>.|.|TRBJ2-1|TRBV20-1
CSVPEWNEQFF
TGCAGTGTTCCCGAGTGGAATGAGCAGTTCTTC
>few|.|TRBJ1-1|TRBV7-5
CVRSSPWTRLNTEAFF
TGTGTCAGAAGCTCCCCCTGGACGAGATTGAACACTGAAGCTTTCTTT
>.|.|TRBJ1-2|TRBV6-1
CASRESQGFGYTF
TGTGCCAGCAGAGAATCCCAAGGGTTCGGCTACACCTTC
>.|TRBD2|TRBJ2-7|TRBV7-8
CASSSGRGTYSYEQYF
TGTGCCAGCAGTTCCGGGCGGGGGACTTATTCCTACGAGCAGTACTTC
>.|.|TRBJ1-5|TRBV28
CATRGRGAGNQPQHF
TGTGCCACCCGGGGCAGGGGTGCTGGCAATCAGCCCCAGCATTTT
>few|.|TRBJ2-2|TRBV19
CASSIGRGSYTGELFF
TGTGCCAGTAGTATCGGACGGGGGTCGTACACCGGGGAGCTGTTTTTT
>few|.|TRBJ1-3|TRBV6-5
CASSGGLPGDTIYF
TGTGCCAGCAGTGGGGGCCTCCCGGGGGACACCATATATTTT
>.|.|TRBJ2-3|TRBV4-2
CASSISGLANTDTQYF
TGTGCCAGCAGCATTTCCGGCCTAGCGAACACAGATACGCAGTATTTT
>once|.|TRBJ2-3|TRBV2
CASSDGAVGDTQYF
TGTGCCAGCAGTGACGGGGCGGTGGGGGATACGCAGTATTTT
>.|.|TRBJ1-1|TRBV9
CASSPLLTEAFF
TGTGCCAGCAGCCCCCTCCTCACTGAAGCTTTCTTT
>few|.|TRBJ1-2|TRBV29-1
CSVRGAFGYTF
TGCAGCGTTAGGGGGGCGTTTGGCTACACCTTC
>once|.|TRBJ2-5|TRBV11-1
CASSFWTWGTQYF
TGTGCCAGCAGCTTTTGGACCTGGGGGACCCAGTACTTC
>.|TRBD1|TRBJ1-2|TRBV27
CASSLKGQGNGYTF
TGTGCCAGCAGTTTAAAAGGACAGGGCAATGGCTACACCTTC
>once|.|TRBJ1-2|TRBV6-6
CATRDPSNYGYTF
TGTGCCACCAGAGACCCGTCTAACTATGGCTACACCTTC
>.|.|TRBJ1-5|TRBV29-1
CSVGPNINQPQHF
TGCAGCGTTGGGCCCAATATTAATCAGCCCCAGCATTTT
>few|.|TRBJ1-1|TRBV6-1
CASSVTEYTEAFF
TGTGCCAGCAGTGTAACCGAATACACTGAAGCTTTCTTT
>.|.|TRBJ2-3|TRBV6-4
CASSVWRADTQYF
TGTGCCAGCAGTGTATGGCGGGCAGATACGCAGTATTTT
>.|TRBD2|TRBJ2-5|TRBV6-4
CASSLTSGRSQYF
TGTGCCAGCAGTTTGACTAGCGGGAGGTCACAATACTTC
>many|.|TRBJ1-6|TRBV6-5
CASRRDGYNSPLHF
TGTGCCAGCCGCAGGGACGGCTATAATTCACCCCTCCACTTT
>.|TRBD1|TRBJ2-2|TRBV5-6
CASSRTGGTGELFF
TGTGCCAGCAGCCGGACAGGGGGGACCGGGGAGCTGTTTTTT
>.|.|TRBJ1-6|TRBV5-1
CASSLAMAGNLKSPLHF
TGCGCCAGCAGTTTGGCAATGGCAGGGAATCTAAAGTCGCCCCTCCACTTT
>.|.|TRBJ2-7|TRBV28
CASSYVAYEQYF
TGTGCCAGCAGTTACGTTGCCTACGAGCAGTACTTC
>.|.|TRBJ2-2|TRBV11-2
CASSLAGTTGELFF
TGTGCCAGCAGCTTAGCAGGGACAACCGGGGAGCTGTTTTTT
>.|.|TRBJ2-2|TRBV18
CASSPAQGPLNTGELFF
TGTGCCAGCTCACCTGCACAGGGACCTCTGAACACCGGGGAGCTGTTTTTT
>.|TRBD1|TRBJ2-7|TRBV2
CASSLGQGTYEQYF
TGTGCCAGCAGCCTTGGACAGGGGACCTACGAGCAGTACTTC
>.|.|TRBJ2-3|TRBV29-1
CSVSGGIRATDTQYF
TGCAGCGTAAGTGGAGGGATCAGGGCCACAGATACGCAGTATTTT
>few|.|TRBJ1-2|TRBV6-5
CASSYGSGDVVYTF
TGTGCCAGCAGTTACGGTTCAGGGGACGTCGTCTACACCTTC
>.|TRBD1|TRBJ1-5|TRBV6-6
CASSVGTGGQPQHF
TGTGCCAGCAGTGTCGGGACAGGGGGTCAGCCCCAGCATTTT
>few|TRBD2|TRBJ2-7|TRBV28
CASSFQREGYEQYF
TGTGCCAGCAGTTTTCAGCGGGAGGGCTACGAGCAGTACTTC
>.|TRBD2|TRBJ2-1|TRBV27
CASSHRTSSEQFF
TGTGCCAGCAGTCATCGGACTAGCAGTGAGCAGTTCTTC
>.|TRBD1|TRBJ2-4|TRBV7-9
CASSSGQGNIQYF
TGTGCCAGCAGCTCGGGACAGGGAAACATTCAGTACTTC
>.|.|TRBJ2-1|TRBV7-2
CASRSWDEQFF
TGTGCCAGCAGGTCTTGGGATGAGCAGTTCTTC
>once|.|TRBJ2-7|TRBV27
CASSASFSSYEQYF
TGTGCCAGCAGTGCCTCATTTAGCTCCTACGAGCAGTACTTC
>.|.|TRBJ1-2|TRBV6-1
CASSEDLRRDGSSDYTF
TGTGCCAGCAGTGAAGATCTAAGGAGGGACGGGAGTTCAGACTACACCTTC
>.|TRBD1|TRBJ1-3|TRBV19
CASSMGTGAGNTIYF
TGTGCCAGTAGTATGGGGACAGGGGCTGGAAACACCATATATTTT
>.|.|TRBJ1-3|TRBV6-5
CASSFDGLSGNTIYF
TGTGCCAGCAGTTTTGACGGCCTCTCTGGAAACACCATATATTTT
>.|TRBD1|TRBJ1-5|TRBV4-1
CASSQDSGQGFDQPQHF
TGCGCCAGCAGCCAAGATTCGGGACAGGGATTTGATCAGCCCCAGCATTTT
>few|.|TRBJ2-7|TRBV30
CAWSVRAHYEQYF
TGTGCCTGGAGTGTACGGGCACACTACGAGCAGTACTTC
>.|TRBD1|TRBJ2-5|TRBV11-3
CASSSGTGSSETQYF
TGTGCCAGCAGCTCTGGGACAGGGTCTTCAGAGACCCAGTACTTC
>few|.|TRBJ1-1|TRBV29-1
CSAIPIPDGNTEAFF
TGCAGCGCTATACCGATACCGGACGGGAACACTGAAGCTTTCTTT
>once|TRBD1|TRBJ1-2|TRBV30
CASRRDRVGYTF
TGTGCCTCTCGCCGGGACAGGGTCGGCTACACCTTC
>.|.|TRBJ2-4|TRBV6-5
CAPVRGGNIQYF
TGTGCCCCTGTGCGGGGAGGAAACATTCAGTACTTC
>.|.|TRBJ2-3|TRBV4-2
CASSQEGVLGADTQYF
TGTGCCAGCAGCCAAGAAGGGGTACTAGGAGCAGATACGCAGTATTTT